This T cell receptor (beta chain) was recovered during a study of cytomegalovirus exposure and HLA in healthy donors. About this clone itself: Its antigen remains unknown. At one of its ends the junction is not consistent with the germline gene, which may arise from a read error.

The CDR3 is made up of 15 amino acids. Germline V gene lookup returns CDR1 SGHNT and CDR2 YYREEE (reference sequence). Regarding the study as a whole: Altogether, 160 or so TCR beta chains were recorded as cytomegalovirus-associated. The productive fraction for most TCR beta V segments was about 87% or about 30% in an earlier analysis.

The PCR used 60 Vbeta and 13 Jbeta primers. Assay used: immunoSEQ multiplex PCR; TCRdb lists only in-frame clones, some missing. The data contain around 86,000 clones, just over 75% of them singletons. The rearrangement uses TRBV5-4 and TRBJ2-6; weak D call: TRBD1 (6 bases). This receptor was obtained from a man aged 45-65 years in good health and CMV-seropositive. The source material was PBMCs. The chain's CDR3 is CASSRQVSGANGLTF. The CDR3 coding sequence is TGTGCCAGCAGTCGACAGGTCTCTGGGGCCAACGGCCTGACTTTC.